Below, one T cell receptor beta chain is given with its context. This entry belongs to a study of cytomegalovirus exposure and HLA in healthy donors. Primers included in the PCR were 60 Vbeta and 13 Jbeta primers. Some clones are missing from TCRdb's copy, which holds only in-frame ones; the method was immunoSEQ multiplex PCR. The sample holds 35,000 to 45,000 clones. The ends lost 0 bases at V and 2 bases at J; junction bases unmatched: 0. CDR3 length equals 15 residues. Germline CDR1 SGHTA, CDR2 FQGNSA. Sequences were obtained from PBMCs. This chain joins TRBV7-2 and TRBJ1-5, with 8 bases identical to TRBD1. This clonotype was sampled from a human donor in good health. The CDR3 DNA sequence: TGTGCCAGCAGCTTAGCGACAGGGGGCAATCAGCCCCAGCATTTT. Its protein product is CASSLATGGNQPQHF.